The entry below gives a single TCR beta chain sequence along with its context. The entry originates in a study of lymphopenia after photon versus proton radiotherapy. The method was immunoSEQ multiplex PCR; TCRdb's version includes in-frame clones alone and lacks a portion of them. The sample holds 15,000 to 20,000 clones, 80% to 90% seen once. V gave up 1 base and J gave up 2 bases; unmatched junction bases: 4. This CDR3 spans 16 amino acids. CDR1 is SGHTA and CDR2 is FQGNSA in the germline V gene. The chain carries TRBV7-2 and TRBJ1-3, with 8 bases aligning to TRBD1. The TCR was taken from an older man with pancreatic cancer. The sequencing here drew on peripheral blood, taken from a patient treated with proton-based radiotherapy. The CDR3 sequence: CASSLVYRGTGNTIYF. CDR3 nucleotide sequence: TGTGCCAGCAGCTTAGTTTACAGGGGGACTGGAAACACCATATATTTT.